Sequencing of this T cell receptor beta chain was carried out in a study of sequential checkpoint blockade in melanoma (dated by TCRdb to between 2018 and 2021). Notes on the research overall: In a 1:1 randomization, patients received either first-line nivolumab then ipilimumab (arm A) or ipilimumab then nivolumab (arm B). Maintenance nivolumab came after both trial sequences. Results and caveats for the whole study, not just this receptor: The model for predicting response that combines TCR metrics with mutation burden needs to be validated in larger, independent patient cohorts.

The immunoSEQ Assay was used to immunosequence TCRbeta CDR3 regions from genomic DNA. Prior to high-throughput sequencing, genomic DNA was amplified by bias-controlled multiplex PCR. Per the original workflow: To quantify the absolute abundance of each unique TCRbeta CDR3 region, the sequences were collapsed and filtered. Clonality, defined as 1 minus Pielou's evenness, was calculated using productive rearrangements only. Clones with significantly greater frequencies in on-treatment versus baseline samples were identified using a previously published method. TCRdb obtained this table from immuneACCESS and retained in-frame rearrangements with V and J assigned. These tables miss some clones; where compared with another copy, unresolved V genes account for less than half of the shortfall, and the remainder is unexplained. The V and J calls and clone size are taken from that table; D and trimming were inferred from the DNA. The sample table records fewer than 13,000 clones; about 80% of these occur just once. Approximately 15% of the sample is taken by the ten largest.

This clone was detected a few times. This receptor's antigen is unknown. No clone much larger than this one lies a single base away; base qualities are absent. According to the germline V gene, CDR1 reads MGHRA and CDR2 reads YSYEKL. The CDR3 spans 15 residues, from the cysteine through the phenylalanine. Only the CDR3 region is kept as DNA, spanning 45 bases read in frame from base 1. V is pruned by 0 bases and J by 10 bases, leaving 8 bases of the junction without a gene match. In light of the paper, this sample's treatment or condition label describes: randomized to nivolumab then ipilimumab (arm A) or the reverse (arm B). None of the trial patients had been given prior DNA-damaging chemotherapy. Live CD3+CD8+ cells negative for CD19 and CD56 were sorted from thawed PBMCs on a FACS Aria II flow cytometer. Samples were obtained from patients with melanoma enrolled in CheckMate 064, a randomized, open-label phase II trial of sequential checkpoint blockade. Peripheral blood mononuclear cells were obtained through leukapheresis, purified using Ficoll-Paque, and frozen in human serum containing approximately 11% DMSO. Right after sorting, the blood CD3+CD8+ cells were verified to be >95% pure, and DNA extraction followed.

The sequence links TRBV4-1 to TRBJ2-1; 8 nucleotides in the junction match TRBD2. The sequencing used CD8+ T cells sorted from blood (inferred from file names), collected from a patient given nivolumab and ipilimumab in sequence. This TCR was recovered from a human donor with melanoma. CDR3 protein: CASSQEGTREEEQFF. In nucleotides, the sequence is TGCGCCAGCAGCCAAGAAGGGACTAGGGAAGAAGAGCAGTTCTTC.